The clone carrying this TCR beta chain is a singleton in its sample. Germline V CDR1 and CDR2: SEHNR, FQNEAQ (reference sequence). V was cut by 4 bases and J by 3 bases, with 18 bases left in between. This CDR3 spans 16 amino acids. These data are taken from a study of T cell changes during pregnancy in multiple sclerosis. Libraries were prepared by immunoSEQ multiplex PCR; TCRdb keeps only in-frame clonotypes and omits some of them. The sample lists some 60,000 clones; 85% to 95% were seen once. V gene TRBV7-9 combines with J gene TRBJ1-2; possible D gene TRBD1, 6 bases. Sequencing was performed on peripheral blood, taken after pregnancy. The TCR comes from a female donor in good health, enrolled as a control in a pregnancy study. The CDR3 nucleotides read TGTGCCAGCAGCTCCCTTGGGGGGGGCAAATACTATGGCTACACCTTC. Translation: CASSSLGGGKYYGYTF.